The 26 T cell receptor beta chains in this list originate from one sample, sequenced in a study of CD4 T cells in relation to SARS-CoV-2 and coronaviruses. Assay used: immunoSEQ multiplex PCR; TCRdb lists only in-frame clones, some missing. The sample lists about 36,000 clones, around 77% occurring once. The antigens of these receptors remain unknown. The sequencing sample was made of memory CD4+ T cells from PBMCs, cultured in vitro. These receptors came from an adult with COVID-19.

The genes are TRBV3-1 (or the pseudogene TRBV3-2) and TRBJ2-3; D not resolved. Germline V gene lookup returns CDR1 LGHDT and CDR2 YNNKEL (reference sequence). This CDR3 region has 12 residues. Trimming removed 2 bases from V and 4 bases from J, with 4 bases in between. In DNA form, the CDR3 reads TGTGCCAGCAGCCAATACCCAGATACGCAGTATTTT. Translation gives CASSQYPDTQYF.

This clone was observed a few times. The gene calls are TRBV7-8 and TRBJ2-4; no clear D gene. The germline V gene has CDR1 SGHVS and CDR2 FQNEAQ. The CDR3 runs 14 residues. V lost 1 base and J lost 1, with 5 bases in between. CDR3 nucleotide sequence: TGTGCCAGCAGCTTAGGGGTCGCCAAAAACATTCAGTACTTC. Protein sequence: CASSLGVAKNIQYF.

V gene TRBV7-9 combines with J gene TRBJ2-1; 9 nucleotides line up with TRBD2. Germline CDR1 reads SEHNR; CDR2 reads FQNEAQ (reference sequence). V was pared by 5 bases and J by 6 bases, with 5 bases of the junction left unmatched. CDR3 length equals 14 residues. CDR3 DNA: TGTGCCAGCAGCAGTCTAGCGGGGAGCAATGAGCAGTTCTTC. Translated, it gives CASSSLAGSNEQFF.

This clone was recorded once. This chain joins TRBV19 and TRBJ2-5; D is perhaps TRBD2 (6 bases). Germline loops: CDR1 LNHDA, CDR2 SQIVND (reference sequence). With 7 bases removed from V and 2 bases from J, the gap between germline ends came to 20 bases. The CDR3 is 16 residues long. The CDR3 coding sequence is TGTGCCAGTAAGACCTCTAGCGTGACCAAGCAAGAGACCCAGTACTTC. Protein: CASKTSSVTKQETQYF.

This clone occurred once. The rearrangement uses TRBV7-9 and TRBJ2-1; D is unclear. The V end lost 4 bases, the J end lost 8 bases, and 12 bases lay between the germline ends. In germline, CDR1 is SEHNR, CDR2 FQNEAQ (reference sequence). There are 13 residues in the CDR3. CDR3 sequence reads: CASSSLRPYEQFF. CDR3 sequence (DNA): TGTGCCAGCAGCTCCCTCCGCCCCTATGAGCAGTTCTTC.

This chain joins TRBV7-2 and TRBJ1-3; D is perhaps TRBD1 (5 bases). Trimming took 1 base from V and 1 from J, leaving 11 bases between them. The CDR3 contains 16 residues. CDR1 and CDR2 from the germline V gene are SGHTA and FQGNSA. The CDR3 is CASSLEGSFSGNTIYF. The CDR3 DNA is TGTGCCAGCAGCTTAGAGGGGAGTTTTTCTGGAAACACCATATATTTT.

The chain recombines TRBV3-1 (or the pseudogene TRBV3-2) with TRBJ1-2, with a possible D match to TRBD1 (5 bases). V lost 1 base, J lost 9 bases, and 12 bases lay in between. Per the germline V gene, CDR1 is LGHDT and CDR2 is YNNKEL (reference sequence). This CDR3 spans 13 amino acids. CDR3 in amino acids: CASSQAGNTRYTF. DNA of the CDR3: TGTGCCAGCAGCCAAGCAGGGAACACGCGCTACACCTTC.

The chain has TRBV11-2 and TRBJ2-1; no clear D gene. Germline-derived CDR1 and CDR2 are SGHAT and FQNNGV. The CDR3 covers 13 residues. V lost 5 bases to trimming and J lost 2 bases, with 7 bases between them. The CDR3: CASSPGAYNEQFF. Written as DNA, the CDR3 is TGTGCCAGCAGCCCTGGGGCCTACAATGAGCAGTTCTTC.

The gene calls are TRBV28 and TRBJ1-1; the D gene is possibly TRBD1 (5 bases). The CDR3 extends over 18 amino acids. Looked up from germline, CDR1 is MDHEN and CDR2 is SYDVKM. Trimming removed 2 bases at V and 2 bases at J, with 21 bases between. The CDR3 DNA follows: TGTGCCAGCAGTTTAAGTTTATTTATCGACAGACACAACACTGAAGCTTTCTTT. This gives the protein CASSLSLFIDRHNTEAFF.

The DNA of the CDR3 is TGTGCCAGTAGTTTCCTCACTGAAGCTTTCTTT. It encodes CASSFLTEAFF. This chain links TRBV19 with TRBJ1-1; D gene uncertain. Deletions cut 5 bases from V and 4 bases from J, with 5 bases between. Per germline, CDR1 LNHDA and CDR2 SQIVND (reference sequence). The CDR3 sequence is 11 residues long.

V usage is TRBV6-5 and J usage is TRBJ2-1, with D possibly matching TRBD2 (6 bases). V shed 8 bases and J shed 2 bases, with 10 bases lying between them. This CDR3 has 13 residues. Germline assignment: CDR1 MNHEY and CDR2 SVGAGI. In DNA, the CDR3 is TGTGCCAGCGGGGAGGTGACCTACAATGAGCAGTTCTTC. The encoded protein is CASGEVTYNEQFF.

The chain has TRBV7-3 and TRBJ2-1, with D perhaps TRBD1 (6 bases). The CDR3 length is 13 residues. Germline assignment: CDR1 SGHTA and CDR2 FQGTGA. Trimming shortened V by 4 bases and J by 8 bases, and 12 bases separated the two germline ends. This chain's CDR3 is CASSSTGSDEQFF. The CDR3 coding sequence is TGTGCCAGCAGCTCGACAGGTTCAGATGAGCAGTTCTTC.

CDR3 region: CAWSPSDSPLHF. CDR3 DNA sequence: TGTGCCTGGAGCCCCAGTGATTCACCCCTCCACTTT. The V call is TRBV30, the J call TRBJ1-6; no firm D call. CDR1 is GTSNPN and CDR2 is SVGIG in the germline V gene (reference sequence). Trimming took 3 bases from V and 8 from J, leaving 8 bases between them. The CDR3 length is 12 residues.

The chain is built from TRBV11-2 and TRBJ2-5; 12 bases line up with TRBD1. J gave up 5 bases and V 2 bases, and 6 bases lay outside the gene matches. Germline-derived CDR1 and CDR2 are SGHAT and FQNNGV. This CDR3 is 16 amino acids long. CDR3 in DNA: TGTGCCAGCAGCTTATGGGGACAGGGGGCGATGGAGACCCAGTACTTC. It encodes CASSLWGQGAMETQYF.

This chain joins TRBV5-1 and TRBJ2-1, with a tentative D call TRBD2 (6 bases). Trimming cost V 2 bases and J 0 bases, with 15 bases left between them. The CDR3 has 17 amino acids. Germline CDR1 and CDR2: SGHRS and YFSETQ. The CDR3 DNA reads TGCGCCAGCAGCTTACTAGCAGGTCAAGGCTCCTACAATGAGCAGTTCTTC. Its protein product is CASSLLAGQGSYNEQFF. Full variable domain (rest looked up from reference TRBV5-1 and TRBJ2-1): KAGVTQTPRYLIKTRGQQVTLSCSPISGHRSVSWYQQTPGQGLQFLFEYFSETQRNKGNFPGRFSGRQFSNSRSEMNVSTLELGDSALYLCASSLLAGQGSYNEQFFGPGTRLTVL.

The chain is built from TRBV7-8 and TRBJ2-2; tentatively, D is TRBD2 (7 bases). From germline, CDR1 is SGHVS and CDR2 FQNEAQ. The length of the CDR3 is 16 residues. The ends were cut back, 5 bases at V and 4 bases at J, with 17 bases in the middle. The CDR3 nucleotides are TGTGCCAGCAGCCCCGGTAGGGGGAGGGGCACCGGGGAGCTGTTTTTT. Translating gives CASSPGRGRGTGELFF.

The gene calls are TRBV7-2 and TRBJ2-7; a weak D match, TRBD1 (6 bases). The CDR3 length is 15 residues. Per the germline V gene, CDR1 is SGHTA and CDR2 is FQGNSA. Trimming stripped 1 base from V and 6 bases from J, with 16 bases between. The CDR3 DNA follows: TGTGCCAGCAGCTTAGTAGTACAGGGTCGGGGCGAGCAGTACTTC. As protein: CASSLVVQGRGEQYF. The complete variable domain, with remaining parts taken from reference TRBV7-2 and TRBJ2-7, reads GAGVSQSPSNKVTEKGKDVELRCDPISGHTALYWYRQSLGQGLEFLIYFQGNSAPDKSGLPSDRFSAERTGGSVSTLTIQRTQQEDSAVYLCASSLVVQGRGEQYFGPGTRLTVT.

The chain has TRBV6-2 or TRBV6-3 and TRBJ2-7, with D possibly matching TRBD2 (5 bases). CDR1 and CDR2 (germline): MNHEY, SVGEGT. The ends were cut back, 0 bases at V and 2 bases at J, with 8 bases in the middle. CDR3 length: 14 residues. CDR3 bases: TGTGCCAGCAGTTACTCCCCTAGCACCTACGAGCAGTACTTC. Its protein product is CASSYSPSTYEQYF.

The genes are TRBV7-3 and TRBJ1-2, with 8 bases aligning to TRBD1. After removal of 6 bases from V and 3 bases from J, the junction contained 3 bases not matched to a gene. This CDR3 is built from 13 residues. Germline loops: CDR1 SGHTA, CDR2 FQGTGA. The CDR3 DNA follows: TGTGCCAGCAGTCAGGACAGGGACTATGGCTACACCTTC. This gives the protein CASSQDRDYGYTF.

The chain is built from TRBV4-2 and TRBJ1-1; D unclear. The V gene's germline CDR1 is LGHNA and CDR2 YNFKEQ. Between the trimmed V and J ends, which lost 0 bases and 11 bases, there was a span of 16 bases. This CDR3 is built from 14 residues. CDR3 DNA sequence: TGTGCCAGCAGCCAAGATCTTGCTCCGATGGGGGCTTTCTTT. This translates into CASSQDLAPMGAFF.

This clone has a single count. DNA for the CDR3: TGTGCCAGCAGTTACTCAAAAGCATACGAGCAGTACTTC. Its protein is CASSYSKAYEQYF. This rearrangement joins TRBV6-2 or TRBV6-3 to TRBJ2-7; D unclear. Trimming took off 0 bases at V and 4 bases at J, with 7 bases between the two ends. CDR1 is MNHEY and CDR2 is SVGEGT in the germline V gene. The CDR3 runs 13 residues.

This clone was detected only once. The rearrangement joins TRBV11-2 to TRBJ2-1; 10 nucleotides agree with TRBD2. Germline V lookup: CDR1 SGHAT, CDR2 FQNNGV. Trimming cost V 2 bases and J 4 bases; bases outside gene matches: 2. This CDR3 contains 15 residues. The CDR3 DNA sequence: TGTGCCAGCAGCTTATGGACTAGCGGTTACAATGAGCAGTTCTTC. It specifies CASSLWTSGYNEQFF.

V is TRBV19 and J is TRBJ2-1, with no clear D. V dropped 3 bases and J dropped 4 bases, with 13 bases sitting between them. Germline assignment: CDR1 LNHDA and CDR2 SQIVND (reference sequence). The CDR3 runs to 15 residues. The CDR3 region has the DNA TGTGCCAGTAGTATCGCAGGCGGTCCTTACAATGAGCAGTTCTTC. Its translation: CASSIAGGPYNEQFF.

This clone turned up a few times. The V call is TRBV12-3 or TRBV12-4, the J call TRBJ1-1; no reliable D call. The CDR3 covers 12 residues. Trimming left V 7 bases short and J 3 bases short, with 9 bases between. CDR3: CASNFQYTEAFF. In DNA, the CDR3 is TGTGCCAGCAATTTCCAGTACACTGAAGCTTTCTTT.

The rearrangement links TRBV4-1 to TRBJ2-2, with D unresolved. The CDR3 has 17 amino acids. In germline, CDR1 is MGHRA, CDR2 YSYEKL. The ends were cut back, 3 bases at V and 0 bases at J, with 14 bases in the middle. CDR3 bases: TGCGCCAGCAGCCACCATTTTGGCGGTGCGAACACCGGGGAGCTGTTTTTT. It yields the protein CASSHHFGGANTGELFF.

The chain joins TRBV18 to TRBJ1-2; a weak D match, TRBD1 (6 bases). Germline-derived CDR1 and CDR2 are KGHSH and LQKENI. V gave up 2 bases and J gave up 4 bases, with 20 bases separating them. There are 17 residues in the CDR3. CDR3 protein: CASSPSPNYGTPYGYTF. The CDR3 DNA reads as TGTGCCAGCTCACCATCACCAAACTACGGGACACCCTATGGCTACACCTTC. Together with reference TRBV18 and TRBJ1-2, the CDR3 gives the full variable domain: NAGVMQNPRHLVRRRGQEARLRCSPMKGHSHVYWYRQLPEEGLKFMVYLQKENIIDESGMPKERFSAEFPKEGPSILRIQQVVRGDSAAYFCASSPSPNYGTPYGYTFGSGTRLTVV.